This paragraph covers one T cell receptor (beta chain) sequence. This clone came up a few times. Its antigen is currently not known. Base qualities are not recorded, but no much larger clone differs from it by a single base. This record comes from a study of vaccination effects on CD4 cells after COVID-19 (dated by TCRdb to about 2022). Regarding the study in general: Two doses of either the BNT162b2 or the mRNA-1273 mRNA SARS-CoV-2 vaccine were administered to participants. The study compared SARS-CoV-2 spike-specific CD4+ TCR repertoires before and after mRNA vaccination in COVID-19 convalescent patients and infection-naive vaccine recipients. Altogether, nine to ten COVID-19 convalescent patients and a few SARS-CoV-2-naive healthy vaccine recipients made up the full study. Cultures from other donors in the study were sequenced using the Oncomine TCR Beta short-read assay on an Illumina iSeq 100.

V is pared back by 1 base and J by 0 bases, with 4 bases lying between the germline termini. CDR1 and CDR2 are read off the germline V gene as MNHEY and SVGEGT. From cysteine to phenylalanine, the CDR3 is 14 amino acids long. Here the CDR3 DNA is all that survives: 42 bases in frame from base 1. The library came from the immunoSEQ multiplex PCR assay. DNA from the cultured and isolated CD4+ T cells underwent TCR beta CDR3 sequencing. On the study's bioinformatics: The analysis removed non-productive TCR sequences, trimmed reads to the CDR3 region, and retained only CDR3s that were 7 or more amino acids long. Antigen-specific clonotypes were identified with the MANAFEST web app by comparing expansion in peptide wells against reference cultures. Positive clones required FDR<0.05 expansion versus reference and all other wells, odds ratio above 5, and frequency above 0.1% in two replicate wells. Clonotypes significantly expanded in SARS-CoV-2 spike wells and in at least one common cold coronavirus spike condition were defined as cross-reactive. Using the stringdist R package, CDR3 similarity was measured by Levenshtein distance, and unrooted trees were constructed with ape in R 3.6.1. TCRdb obtained this table from immuneACCESS and retained in-frame rearrangements with V and J assigned. These tables miss some clones; where compared with another copy, unresolved V genes account for less than half of the shortfall, and the remainder is unexplained. The V and J calls and clone size were taken over from that table, and D and trimming were inferred from the DNA. The sample table contains approximately 40,000 clones; only one count was recorded for around 67% of them. The ten biggest clones cover approximately 22% of the sample.

Study-wide findings and limitations: In healthy vaccine recipients, vaccine-induced clones were almost all SARS-CoV-2 mono-reactive, with only 1 of 255 being cross-reactive with common cold coronaviruses. Limitations of the study were the small number of convalescent patients and the absence of early post-infection timepoints. Clones induced by infection and clones induced by vaccination both contracted markedly at late timepoints after vaccination, which fits with T cell responses waning over time.

To identify antigen-specific CD4+ T cell clonotypes by their expansion, the ViraFEST assay first stimulated PBMC with viral peptide pools and then applied TCR sequencing. After approximately 11 days of culture, CD4+ T cells were isolated with the EasySep CD4+ T cell isolation kit. None of the healthy vaccine recipients had a prior SARS-CoV-2 infection, which was confirmed by nucleocapsid antibody tests that came back negative both before and after vaccination. A few million PBMC per well were cultured with approximately 10 ug/ml peptides in IMDM containing approximately 4.5% human AB serum, about 9.7 IU/ml IL-2 and gentamicin. Half of the culture medium was replaced with fresh IL-2-containing medium on days 3 and 7. Unless noted otherwise, every peptide stimulation condition was cultured in triplicate wells. PBMC were separated from whole blood using Ficoll-Paque Plus gradient centrifugation and were then either cryopreserved at -140C or used fresh. The overlapping peptide pools covered the spike proteins of SARS-CoV-2 and of the common cold coronaviruses HCoV-NL63, HCoV-OC43 and HCoV-229E. The QIAamp micro DNA kit was used to extract genomic DNA from the cultured CD4+ T cells.

The rearranged segments are TRBV6-2 or TRBV6-3 and TRBJ1-5; no D gene call is confident. This specimen was CD4+ T cells from PBMCs cultured with SARS-CoV-2 spike peptides, taken before COVID-19 vaccination. The cell subset or site label for this specimen denotes: SARS-CoV-2 spike overlapping peptide pool stimulation. This receptor was identified in a human donor who received a COVID-19 vaccine. The CDR3 amino acid sequence is: CASSYWDSNQPQHF. The bases read TGTGCCAGCAGTTACTGGGATAGCAATCAGCCCCAGCATTTT.